This T cell receptor beta chain appears in the sequencing data of a study of Ad26.COV2.S vaccination and SARS-CoV-2 variants. The table lists this clone with a few counts. Sequenced by immunoSEQ multiplex PCR; TCRdb stores in-frame clones only, minus some. The sample holds roughly 390,000 clones, about 88% seen once. Treatment reported: over 15 received Ad26.COV2.S at low or high dose, single or two shots; 5 received placebo; per-sample allocation not given. Repertoires come from day 63 after the first vaccine or placebo injection. This CDR3 region has 14 residues. The germline V and J ends were trimmed by 5 bases and 7 bases, with 14 bases remaining between them. CDR1 is SGHTA, CDR2 FQGNSA, per germline.

The receptor was isolated from a person between 18 and 59 years old who received the Ad26.COV2.S COVID-19 vaccine or a placebo. The sample consisted of peripheral blood, taken in a trial of Ad26.COV2.S vaccine versus placebo. The V call is TRBV7-2, the J call TRBJ1-4; tentatively, D is TRBD1 (5 bases). CDR3 nucleotide sequence: TGTGCCAGCAGCGTTAGAGGGACGGGTGAAAAACTGTTTTTT. Protein product: CASSVRGTGEKLFF.